A selection of T cell receptor beta chains follows, all from one sample in a study of graft-versus-host responses after intestinal transplantation. Only in-frame clones appear in the TCRdb table, and some are missing; sequencing was by immunoSEQ multiplex PCR. The data hold 90,000 to 150,000 clones, with around 93% observed a single time. No antigen has been identified for these receptors. This material consisted of unstimulated CD4+ T cells sorted from spleen or lymph node cells, taken before intestinal transplant. The source is a human donor who received an intestinal transplant. CDR3s include the opening cysteine and the closing phenylalanine or tryptophan. A D gene is named only where the DNA matches it firmly. Clone size, where shown, is once, few, many, or a class for clones that have expanded.

d_gene | j_gene | abundance | v_gene | CDR3nt | CDR3aa
NA | TRBJ1-1 | NA | TRBV18 | TGTGCCAGCTCACTAGACAGGTCCCTTTCCACTGAAGCTTTCTTT | CASSLDRSLSTEAFF
NA | TRBJ1-4 | NA | TRBV19 | TGTGCCAGTAGTATGGGCCTCCGAACTAATGAAAAACTGTTTTTT | CASSMGLRTNEKLFF
NA | TRBJ2-7 | NA | TRBV5-1 | TGCGCCAGCAGCTTGGGCACTAAGTACGAGCAGTACTTC | CASSLGTKYEQYF
NA | TRBJ2-7 | NA | TRBV7-9 | TGTGCCAGCAGTCTCGACAGCACCTACGAGCAGTACTTC | CASSLDSTYEQYF
TRBD2 | TRBJ2-3 | NA | TRBV7-6 | TGTGCCAGCAGTCATAAGACTAGCGGGGGAGATACGCAGTATTTT | CASSHKTSGGDTQYF
NA | TRBJ2-5 | NA | TRBV29-1 | TGCAGCGTTGAAGGGCGGGATCGAGAGACCCAGTACTTC | CSVEGRDRETQYF
TRBD1 | TRBJ2-1 | NA | TRBV18 | TGTGCCAGCTCCCTATTCGACAGGGATGAGCAGTTCTTC | CASSLFDRDEQFF
NA | TRBJ2-7 | NA | TRBV6-1 | TGTGCCAGCAGTGAAACAATCTCCTACGAGCAGTACTTC | CASSETISYEQYF
TRBD2 | TRBJ2-2 | once | TRBV7-6 | TGTGCCAGCAGCTCTACTTTGGGACTAGCGGGGGTCACCGGGGAGCTGTTTTTT | CASSSTLGLAGVTGELFF
NA | TRBJ1-1 | NA | TRBV4-1 | TGCGCCAGCAGCCCCTGGACAGCAATGAACACTGAAGCTTTCTTT | CASSPWTAMNTEAFF
NA | TRBJ2-5 | NA | TRBV18 | TGTGCCAGCTCACCCGGAGAAGAGACCCAGTACTTC | CASSPGEETQYF
NA | TRBJ2-7 | NA | TRBV27 | TGTGCCAGCAGTTCGGCGGTGACCTACGAGCAGTACTTC | CASSSAVTYEQYF
NA | TRBJ1-1 | NA | TRBV5-1 | TGCGCCAGCAGCTTATGGGGGGACACTGAAGCTTTCTTT | CASSLWGDTEAFF
NA | TRBJ2-1 | NA | TRBV27 | TGTGCCACTAAGGGGAGCTCCTACAATGAGCAGTTCTTC | CATKGSSYNEQFF
NA | TRBJ1-1 | NA | TRBV5-1 | TGCGCCAGCAGCCCGGGACCGACCAACACTGAAGCTTTCTTT | CASSPGPTNTEAFF
TRBD2 | TRBJ2-5 | NA | TRBV27 | TGTGCCAGCAGTTTGGGGGCTAGCGGGAGTCGAGAGACCCAGTACTTC | CASSLGASGSRETQYF
NA | TRBJ2-7 | NA | TRBV6-1 | TGTGCCAGCAGTGAGGAAAGGGTGAGCTCCTACGAGCAGTACTTC | CASSEERVSSYEQYF
NA | TRBJ1-4 | NA | TRBV6-1 | TGTGCCAGCAGTGAATTGGACAGAGAAAAACTGTTTTTT | CASSELDREKLFF
TRBD2 | TRBJ2-1 | once | TRBV5-4 | TGTGCCAGCAGCTCCGGGACTAGCTCCTACAATGAGCAGTTCTTC | CASSSGTSSYNEQFF
NA | TRBJ2-7 | few | TRBV6-5 | TGTGCCAGCCGGGACGGCTACGAGCAGTACTTC | CASRDGYEQYF
NA | TRBJ1-5 | NA | TRBV5-1 | TGCGCCAGCAGCTTAGTCTCTGGAGGACAGCCCCAGCATTTT | CASSLVSGGQPQHF
NA | TRBJ2-2 | NA | TRBV29-1 | TGCAGCGTTAGGTCAGAGAACACCGGGGAGCTGTTTTTT | CSVRSENTGELFF
TRBD2 | TRBJ2-7 | NA | TRBV30 | TGTGCCTGTGGGACTAGCGGGAGTATGTATCGCATCTACGAGCAGTACTTC | CACGTSGSMYRIYEQYF
NA | TRBJ2-7 | NA | TRBV19 | TGTGCCAGTAGTCTGCAGGGGTCCTACGAGCAGTACTTC | CASSLQGSYEQYF
TRBD1 | TRBJ2-2 | few | TRBV7-9 | TGTGCCAGCAGCGACAGGGCGTTGAGCGGGGAGCTGTTTTTT | CASSDRALSGELFF
NA | TRBJ1-6 | NA | TRBV6-5 | TGTGCCAGCAGTTGGGGGAAGGAGAGGAGGTCACCCCTCCACTTT | CASSWGKERRSPLHF
TRBD1 | TRBJ1-3 | NA | TRBV5-1 | TGCGCCAGCAGCTCCACAGGGGAACGGGGAGACACCATATATTTT | CASSSTGERGDTIYF
TRBD1 | TRBJ2-5 | NA | TRBV29-1 | TGCAGCGTTGAGACAGGGGGAAGAGAGACCCAGTACTTC | CSVETGGRETQYF
TRBD2 | TRBJ2-7 | NA | TRBV28 | TGTGCCAGCAGTTCGGGCACTAGCGGATACGAGCAGTACTTC | CASSSGTSGYEQYF
TRBD2 | TRBJ2-7 | NA | TRBV11-3 | TGTGCCAGCAGTTCCGGGACTAGTCCCTACGAGCAGTACTTC | CASSSGTSPYEQYF
NA | TRBJ2-5 | NA | TRBV9 | TGTGCCAGCAGCGTAGGCCCCACGGGGCTGGGGGCCCAGTACTTC | CASSVGPTGLGAQYF
TRBD2 | TRBJ2-1 | NA | TRBV10-2 | TGCGCCAGCGCGGGAGACCGCTACAATGAGCAGTTCTTC | CASAGDRYNEQFF
NA | TRBJ2-7 | NA | TRBV29-1 | TGCAGCGCCCGGGACGGTACCTACGAGCAGTACTTC | CSARDGTYEQYF
NA | TRBJ2-7 | NA | TRBV29-1 | TGCAGCGTTGGGTCTCCCCACGAGCAGTACTTC | CSVGSPHEQYF
NA | TRBJ2-7 | NA | TRBV28 | TGTGCCAGCAGCCCCCCGGGCGAGCAGTACTTC | CASSPPGEQYF
NA | TRBJ2-1 | once | TRBV20-1 | TGCAGTGCTACAGCCGCCGGTGTGCAGTTCTTC | CSATAAGVQFF
NA | TRBJ2-3 | NA | TRBV18 | TGTGCCAGCTCACCAAGGTCGGCTAAAGGAGATACGCAGTATTTT | CASSPRSAKGDTQYF
TRBD2 | TRBJ2-1 | NA | TRBV6-5 | TGTGCCAGCAGTTACCTCAGCGGGAGCTCCTACAATGAGCAGTTCTTC | CASSYLSGSSYNEQFF
TRBD1 | TRBJ2-3 | NA | TRBV19 | TGTGCCAGTAGTATCGACAGGGGACGCACAGATACGCAGTATTTT | CASSIDRGRTDTQYF
TRBD2 | TRBJ2-1 | NA | TRBV30 | TGTGCCTGTGACTCCGGACTAGCGGGAGCGCTCCGATTCTACAATGAGCAGTTCTTC | CACDSGLAGALRFYNEQFF
TRBD2 | TRBJ2-1 | NA | TRBV7-3 | TGTGCCAGCAGCTTAACCCCTAGCGGGAGGGCCGCTTCCTACAATGAGCAGTTCTTC | CASSLTPSGRAASYNEQFF
NA | TRBJ1-1 | NA | TRBV5-1 | TGCGCCAGCAGCTCCCGACAGCAGAACACTGAAGCTTTCTTT | CASSSRQQNTEAFF
TRBD2 | TRBJ2-3 | once | TRBV5-4 | TGTGCCAGCAGCCAAGGGGCTAGCGGGGCAGATACGCAGTATTTT | CASSQGASGADTQYF
NA | TRBJ1-2 | NA | TRBV29-1 | TGCAGCGTTTCGGACAACCAGAACTATGGCTACACCTTC | CSVSDNQNYGYTF
NA | TRBJ1-1 | NA | TRBV18 | TGTGCCAGCTCACCTCAGACAAACACTGAAGCTTTCTTT | CASSPQTNTEAFF